These 26 T cell receptor beta chains came from one sample sequenced in a study of T cell responses to AZD1222 COVID-19 vaccine. The repertoire was sequenced with immunoSEQ multiplex PCR; TCRdb's copy has only in-frame clones and lacks some. Among approximately 140,000 clones, roughly 90% were seen once, and the ten largest hold more than 2.5%. Here the sequenced sample was peripheral blood, taken on day 0 of AZD1222 vaccination. The receptors derive from an adult in good health.

The chain couples TRBV27 to TRBJ1-1; D might be TRBD1 (6 bases). Trimming left V 2 bases short and J 6 bases short, with 16 bases between. The germline V gene has CDR1 MNHEY and CDR2 SMNVEV (reference sequence). The CDR3 totals 15 residues. The CDR3 bases are TGTGCCAGCAGTTTACGGGGGCAAAGTGTCGCTGAAGCTTTCTTT. It translates to CASSLRGQSVAEAFF.

This clone was found a few times. This rearrangement joins TRBV11-3 to TRBJ2-1, with 9 bases identical to TRBD2. J was trimmed by 7 bases and V by 5 bases; bases with no gene match: 9. The CDR3 totals 15 residues. The germline V gene has CDR1 SGHNT and CDR2 YENEEA. This chain's CDR3 is CASSARGGKGNEQFF. DNA of the CDR3: TGTGCCAGCAGCGCGCGGGGGGGCAAAGGGAATGAGCAGTTCTTC.

Concerning this clone: This sequence may be a read error, since a much larger clone differs from it by one base. Other DNA sequences in the same sample also yield this CDR3. The chain combines TRBV6-5 with TRBJ1-5, with 8 bases lining up with TRBD1. After removal of 6 bases from V and 4 bases from J, the junction contained 8 bases not matched to a gene. Germline CDR1 MNHEY, CDR2 SVGAGI. The CDR3 extends over 15 amino acids. For the CDR3, the DNA is TGTGCCAGCAGCGACACTACAGGGGGTAATCAGCCCCAGCATTTT. Translation: CASSDTTGGNQPQHF.

This chain uses TRBV1 with TRBJ2-7; TRBD2 is the table's D call, not checked against the DNA. TRBV1 represents a pseudogene. CDR3 length: 16 amino acids. CDR3 in amino acids: CTSSQDRQIEVYEQYF. The CDR3 DNA follows: TGCACCAGCAGCCAAGATAGGCAAATTGAGGTCTACGAGCAGTACTTC.

V gene TRBV9 combines with J gene TRBJ2-1, with D possibly TRBD2 on 7 matching bases. Per germline, CDR1 SGDLS and CDR2 YYNGEE. V lost 2 bases, J lost 0 bases, and 21 bases lay in between. There are 19 residues in the CDR3. CDR3 in amino acids: CASSVGGLAGLSSYNEQFF. CDR3 sequence (DNA): TGTGCCAGCAGCGTCGGGGGGCTAGCTGGCCTGAGCTCCTACAATGAGCAGTTCTTC.

The rearrangement links TRBV7-9 to TRBJ1-3; D is undetermined. CDR1 SEHNR and CDR2 FQNEAQ come from the germline V gene (reference sequence). Trimming cost V 1 base and J 0 bases, with 16 bases left between them. This CDR3 contains 18 residues. The CDR3 loop reads CASSLGHGDRSSGNTIYF. CDR3 bases: TGTGCCAGCAGCTTAGGACATGGCGACCGGAGCTCTGGAAACACCATATATTTT.

This chain connects TRBV7-2 to TRBJ2-3, with D uncertain. The CDR3 runs to 14 residues. The V gene's germline CDR1 is SGHTA and CDR2 FQGNSA. Trimming took off 2 bases at V and 4 bases at J, with 10 bases between the two ends. CDR3 residues: CASSLTSWADTQYF. CDR3 coding DNA: TGTGCCAGCAGCTTAACGAGCTGGGCAGATACGCAGTATTTT.

V and J are TRBV2 and TRBJ1-1; D may be TRBD1 (5 bases). Looked up from germline, CDR1 is SNHLY and CDR2 is FYNNEI. CDR3 length: 14 amino acids. Trimming pared 6 bases from V and 6 bases from J, leaving 17 bases between. CDR3 coding DNA: TGTGCCAGCAGGGCCCCCGGGGGGGGGTCTGAAGCTTTCTTT. It translates to CASRAPGGGSEAFF.

This rearrangement joins TRBV9 to TRBJ1-2; 7 nucleotides agree with TRBD1. This CDR3 is 11 amino acids long. Germline-derived CDR1 and CDR2 are SGDLS and YYNGEE. V was clipped by 3 bases and J by 9 bases; unmatched bases: 2. The chain's CDR3 is CASSGQGRYTF. CDR3 nucleotide sequence: TGTGCCAGCAGCGGACAGGGCCGCTACACCTTC. The full variable domain, with the rest looked up from reference TRBV9 and TRBJ1-2, is DSGVTQTPKHLITATGQRVTLRCSPRSGDLSVYWYQQSLDQGLQFLIQYYNGEERAKGNILERFSAQQFPDLHSELNLSSLELGDSALYFCASSGQGRYTFGSGTRLTVV.

This clone appeared once. V usage is TRBV10-3 and J usage is TRBJ2-7; D unresolved. With 0 bases removed from V and 5 bases from J, the gap between germline ends came to 14 bases. CDR3 size: 15 residues. Germline assignment: CDR1 ENHRY and CDR2 SYGVKD. CDR3 in amino acids: CAISESRSPWDEQYF. DNA of the CDR3: TGTGCCATCAGTGAGTCGCGATCCCCGTGGGACGAGCAGTACTTC.

The chain carries TRBV6-6 and TRBJ1-5; no reliable D call. V lost 0 bases to trimming and J lost 5 bases, with 2 bases between them. Germline V gives CDR1 MNHNY, CDR2 SVGAGI (reference sequence). The CDR3 runs 12 residues. The CDR3 bases are TGTGCCAGCAGTTACTCCGATCAGCCCCAGCATTTT. Protein product: CASSYSDQPQHF.

Only a few counts were recorded for this clone. The V call is TRBV7-2, the J call TRBJ2-1; no clear D. The CDR3 totals 13 residues. The germline CDR1 and CDR2 sequences are SGHTA and FQGNSA. The germline V and J ends were trimmed by 5 bases and 4 bases, with 9 bases remaining between them. In DNA form, the CDR3 reads TGTGCCAGCAGCATGACGCATTACAATGAGCAGTTCTTC. The encoded protein is CASSMTHYNEQFF.

CDR3 residues: CASSLTLAGTGERDTQYF. The CDR3 region has the DNA TGTGCCAGCAGCTTAACGTTGGCCGGGACAGGGGAAAGAGATACGCAGTATTTT. This chain connects TRBV7-2 to TRBJ2-3; 10 nucleotides line up with TRBD1. This CDR3 is 18 amino acids long. The germline CDR1 and CDR2 sequences are SGHTA and FQGNSA. The V and J ends lost 2 bases and 5 bases, in that order; junction bases with no gene match: 13.

The J gene is TRBJ2-3, the V gene TRBV11-2, with 7 bases identical to TRBD1. The CDR3 totals 15 residues. Per germline, CDR1 SGHAT and CDR2 FQNNGV. The junction had 6 bases not matched to a gene; V was cut back by 6 bases and J by 0 bases. CDR3 sequence: CASSLTQGSTDTQYF. In DNA form, the CDR3 reads TGTGCCAGCAGTTTAACACAGGGGAGCACAGATACGCAGTATTTT.

The chain joins TRBV5-5 to TRBJ2-1; D perhaps matches TRBD2 (5 bases). The ends were cut back, 0 bases at V and 0 bases at J, with 7 bases in the middle. In germline, CDR1 is SGHKS, CDR2 YYEKEE (reference sequence). The CDR3 is made up of 15 amino acids. The CDR3: CASSLGADSYNEQFF. The CDR3, as DNA: TGTGCCAGCAGCTTGGGAGCGGACTCCTACAATGAGCAGTTCTTC.

This chain joins TRBV7-2 and TRBJ1-4; possible D gene TRBD1, 5 bases. This CDR3 has 18 residues. V gave up 2 bases and J gave up 4 bases, with 20 bases separating them. The germline V gene has CDR1 SGHTA and CDR2 FQGNSA. The CDR3 coding sequence is TGTGCCAGCAGCTTAAACCCGGTTGGGGGGGGAATTAATGAAAAACTGTTTTTT. Translation: CASSLNPVGGGINEKLFF.

CDR3 coding DNA: TGTGCCAGCAGCTTAGGGGTCGCGGGGCTGGAAGGAAACACCATATATTTT. Protein: CASSLGVAGLEGNTIYF. V usage is TRBV11-2 and J usage is TRBJ1-3; weak D call: TRBD1 (5 bases). The germline CDR1 and CDR2 sequences are SGHAT and FQNNGV. V was trimmed by 1 base and J by 4 bases, leaving 17 bases between them. CDR3 size: 17 residues.

CDR3 amino acids: CASSHRLGSGANVLTF. The CDR3 DNA is TGTGCCAGCAGCCACAGACTGGGCTCTGGGGCCAACGTCCTGACTTTC. The gene calls are TRBV7-2 and TRBJ2-6, with D unclear. The CDR3 loop spans 16 amino acids. V was shortened by 5 bases and J by 0 bases, with 11 bases between the two germline ends. Germline lookup yields CDR1 SGHTA and CDR2 FQGNSA.

J is TRBJ1-1 and V is TRBV6-5; tentatively, D is TRBD1 (5 bases). This CDR3 is built from 15 residues. Germline lookup yields CDR1 MNHEY and CDR2 SVGAGI. Trimming pared 7 bases from V and 1 base from J, leaving 16 bases between. This chain's CDR3 is CASTTGYISNTEAFF. The CDR3 region has the DNA TGTGCCAGCACAACAGGCTACATCTCGAACACTGAAGCTTTCTTT.

V is TRBV3-1 (or the pseudogene TRBV3-2) and J is TRBJ1-5, with D unclear. This CDR3 is built from 14 residues. CDR1 is LGHDT and CDR2 is YNNKEL in the germline V gene (reference sequence). V gave up 2 bases and J gave up 6 bases, with 11 bases separating them. CDR3 protein: CASSQRMEAQPQHF. In DNA form, the CDR3 reads TGTGCCAGCAGCCAACGAATGGAGGCTCAGCCCCAGCATTTT.

In its sample, this clone was seen once. V and J are TRBV4-2 and TRBJ1-5, with 7 bases that match TRBD1. This CDR3 has 16 amino acids. V gave up 4 bases and J gave up 1 base; unmatched junction bases: 7. CDR1 is LGHNA and CDR2 is YNFKEQ in the germline V gene. DNA for the CDR3: TGTGCCAGCAGCCTTTCCGACAGGGTGAGCAATCAGCCCCAGCATTTT. It is translated as CASSLSDRVSNQPQHF.

The J gene is TRBJ1-5, the V gene TRBV7-9; TRBD1 agrees at 7 bases. CDR3 length: 15 amino acids. In germline, CDR1 is SEHNR, CDR2 FQNEAQ (reference sequence). V gave up 3 bases and J gave up 1 base; unmatched junction bases: 3. The CDR3 DNA follows: TGTGCCAGCAGCTTGGAGGGGGCAAGCAATCAGCCCCAGCATTTT. Amino acids: CASSLEGASNQPQHF.

The chain is built from TRBV6-2 or TRBV6-3 and TRBJ1-2, with D uncertain. From germline, CDR1 is MNHEY and CDR2 SVGEGT. Trimming cost V 5 bases and J 2 bases, with 9 bases left between them. The CDR3 loop spans 13 amino acids. The DNA of the CDR3 is TGTGCCAGCAGTGGAGTAGGGAACTATGGCTACACCTTC. Protein product: CASSGVGNYGYTF.

This clone was observed a single time. The rearrangement joins TRBV5-5 to TRBJ2-7; D possibly corresponds to TRBD1 (5 bases). The germline V and J ends were trimmed by 4 bases and 5 bases, with 13 bases remaining between them. The CDR3 is 13 residues long. CDR1 SGHKS and CDR2 YYEKEE come from the germline V gene (reference sequence). The CDR3 reads CASSVPGSHEQYF. DNA for the CDR3: TGTGCCAGCAGCGTGCCAGGGTCCCACGAGCAGTACTTC.

This sequence joins TRBV10-3 and TRBJ2-7, with D possibly matching TRBD1 (7 bases). V gave up 3 bases and J gave up 1 base, with 19 bases separating them. This CDR3 comprises 17 residues. Germline V gene data show CDR1 as ENHRY and CDR2 as SYGVKD. This chain's CDR3 is CAISEDHGRDRSYEQYF. DNA for the CDR3: TGTGCCATCAGTGAAGACCATGGGCGGGACAGATCCTACGAGCAGTACTTC.

The chain recombines TRBV5-8 with TRBJ2-5; a possible D gene is TRBD1 (5 bases). The CDR3 length is 18 residues. The germline gives CDR1 SGHTS, CDR2 YDEGEE. The V end was cut by 2 bases, the J end by 5 bases, with 25 bases between. The CDR3 protein is CASSLSQGSLPSRETQYF. DNA of the CDR3: TGTGCCAGCAGCTTATCGCAGGGTTCCTTACCCTCCCGGGAGACCCAGTACTTC. Together with reference TRBV5-8 and TRBJ2-5, the CDR3 gives the full variable domain: EAGVTQSPTHLIKTRGQQATLRCSPISGHTSVYWYQQALGLGLQFLLWYDEGEERNRGNFPPRFSGRQFPNYSSELNVNALELEDSALYLCASSLSQGSLPSRETQYFGPGTRLLVL.